The subject of this entry is one T cell receptor (beta chain). Germline V gene sequence: CDR1 MNHEY, CDR2 SMNVEV (reference sequence). This CDR3 comprises 13 residues. V was cut by 6 bases and J by 3 bases, with 9 bases left in between. This sample stems from a study of CD8+ T cells in alopecia areata. cDNA reverse transcribed from extracted RNA served as the sequencing template. TCRdb keeps only in-frame clones here, not all; method: immunoSEQ multiplex PCR. The sample has about 130,000 clones; roughly 54% are singletons. The chain employs TRBV27 and TRBJ2-1; D remains unclear. Sequencing used CD4+ T cells sorted from blood, obtained at week 0. The receptor was isolated from a human donor with alopecia areata. The CDR3 nucleotides are TGTGCCAGCAGGGACCAAAACTACAATGAGCAGTTCTTC. It translates to CASRDQNYNEQFF.